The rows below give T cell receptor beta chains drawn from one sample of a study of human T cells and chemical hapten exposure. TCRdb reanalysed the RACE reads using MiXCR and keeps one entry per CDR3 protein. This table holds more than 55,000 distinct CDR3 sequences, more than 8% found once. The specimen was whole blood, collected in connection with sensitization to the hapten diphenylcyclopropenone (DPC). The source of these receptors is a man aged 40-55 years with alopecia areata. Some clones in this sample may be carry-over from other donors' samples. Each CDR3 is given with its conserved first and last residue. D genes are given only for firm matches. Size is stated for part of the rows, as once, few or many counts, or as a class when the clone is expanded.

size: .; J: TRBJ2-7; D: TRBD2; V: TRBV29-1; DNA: TGCAGCGTGGAAGACGGTAGCGGGGCCTACGAGCAGTACTTC; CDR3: CSVEDGSGAYEQYF
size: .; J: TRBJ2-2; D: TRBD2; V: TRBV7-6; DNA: TGTGCCAGCAGCCCGAAAGGGACTAGCCACACCGGGGAGCTGTTTTTT; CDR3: CASSPKGTSHTGELFF
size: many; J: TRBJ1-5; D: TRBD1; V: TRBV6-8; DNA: TGTGCCAACGCCGGGACAGTTTTCAATCAGCCCCAGCATTTT; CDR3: CANAGTVFNQPQHF
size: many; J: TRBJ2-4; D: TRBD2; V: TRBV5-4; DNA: TGTGCCAGCAGCTCAGGACTAGCGGGCCCTAGCTTC; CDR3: CASSSGLAGPSF
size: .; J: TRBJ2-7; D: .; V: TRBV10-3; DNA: TGTGCCATCAGTGACCATAGGGCCTACGAGCAGTACTTC; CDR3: CAISDHRAYEQYF
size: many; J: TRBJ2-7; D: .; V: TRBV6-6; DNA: TGTGCCACCGGCGTGGGACTCCCCTCCTACGAGCAGTACTTC; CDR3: CATGVGLPSYEQYF
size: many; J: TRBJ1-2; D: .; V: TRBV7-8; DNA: TGTGCCAGCAGCCTCGACCAACAGGTTAACTATGGCTACACCTTC; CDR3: CASSLDQQVNYGYTF
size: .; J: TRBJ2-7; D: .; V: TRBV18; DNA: TGTGCCAGCTCACCCGGACAGAAAACCTACGAGCAGTACTTC; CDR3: CASSPGQKTYEQYF
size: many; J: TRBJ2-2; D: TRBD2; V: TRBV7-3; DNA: TGTGCCAGCAGCTTAATGGCTAGCGGGAGTCTATCGTTAACCGGGGAGCTGTTTTTT; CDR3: CASSLMASGSLSLTGELFF
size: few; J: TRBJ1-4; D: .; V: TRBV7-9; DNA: TGTGCCAGCAGCTTAGGGGTCAGCACTAATGAAAAACTGTTTTTT; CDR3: CASSLGVSTNEKLFF
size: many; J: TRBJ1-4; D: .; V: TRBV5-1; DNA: TGCGCCAGCAGCTTCGGTAATGAAAAACTGTTTTTT; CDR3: CASSFGNEKLFF
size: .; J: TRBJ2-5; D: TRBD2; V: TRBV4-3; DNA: TGCGCCAGCAGCCTACAACCGGCCGGGGGGGTTCGAGGAGAGACCCAGTACTTC; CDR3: CASSLQPAGGVRGETQYF
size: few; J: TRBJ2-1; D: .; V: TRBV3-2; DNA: TGTGCCAGCAGCCAAGGTAGCGGGAGGTACAATGAGCAGTTCTTC; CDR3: CASSQGSGRYNEQFF